This is a list of T cell receptor beta chains from one sample in a study of T cells in Graves' hyperthyroidism and ophthalmopathy. TCRdb re-called the multiplex PCR reads through MiXCR, storing one row per CDR3 protein. The data hold 660,000 or so distinct CDR3 sequences, with 45% observed a single time. Material for sequencing was peripheral blood or thyroid tissue (not recorded which). These receptors originate from an adult man with Graves' disease, either hyperthyroidism or ophthalmopathy (not recorded which). Each CDR3 is given with its conserved first and last residue. The D gene is left open where the match is weak. Not every row has a clone size; where given, it reads once, few, many or a size class.

clone size: few
J gene: TRBJ1-2
D gene: TRBD1
V gene: TRBV7-2
CDR3 protein: CASRGTGVYYGYTF
CDR3 DNA: TGTGCCAGCAGGGGGACAGGGGTGTACTATGGCTACACCTTC

clone size: -
J gene: TRBJ1-1
D gene: -
V gene: TRBV19
CDR3 protein: CASSMVQGYTEAFF
CDR3 DNA: TGTGCCAGTAGTATGGTACAGGGTTACACTGAAGCTTTCTTT

clone size: -
J gene: TRBJ1-1
D gene: -
V gene: TRBV9
CDR3 protein: CASSVEGGRGTEAFF
CDR3 DNA: TGTGCCAGCAGCGTAGAAGGAGGGAGAGGGACTGAAGCTTTCTTT

clone size: -
J gene: TRBJ2-7
D gene: TRBD2
V gene: TRBV20-1
CDR3 protein: CSARVREVSYEQYF
CDR3 DNA: TGCAGTGCTAGAGTTCGGGAGGTGTCCTACGAGCAGTACTTC

clone size: few
J gene: TRBJ1-6
D gene: TRBD1
V gene: TRBV12-3/TRBV12-4
CDR3 protein: CASSLTGQGNSPLHF
CDR3 DNA: TGTGCCAGCAGTTTAACGGGACAGGGGAACTCACCCCTCCACTTT

clone size: many
J gene: TRBJ2-5
D gene: -
V gene: TRBV7-2
CDR3 protein: CASSRGGGRGRETQYF
CDR3 DNA: TGTGCCAGCAGCCGAGGGGGGGGCAGGGGGCGAGAGACCCAGTACTTC

clone size: -
J gene: TRBJ1-1
D gene: -
V gene: TRBV11-1
CDR3 protein: CASSLYRVVIAEAFF
CDR3 DNA: TGTGCCAGCAGCTTGTATCGGGTTGTGATCGCTGAAGCTTTCTTT

clone size: many
J gene: TRBJ1-1
D gene: TRBD1
V gene: TRBV7-9
CDR3 protein: CASRGTVNTEAFF
CDR3 DNA: TGTGCCAGCAGAGGGACAGTGAACACTGAAGCTTTCTTT

clone size: many
J gene: TRBJ1-6
D gene: -
V gene: TRBV10-3
CDR3 protein: CAIGRADYNSPLHF
CDR3 DNA: TGTGCCATCGGAAGGGCAGACTATAATTCACCCCTCCACTTT

clone size: -
J gene: TRBJ2-7
D gene: TRBD1
V gene: TRBV7-8
CDR3 protein: CASSGRTTGETYEQYF
CDR3 DNA: TGTGCCAGCAGCGGACGGACGACAGGGGAAACCTACGAGCAGTACTTC

clone size: few
J gene: TRBJ1-6
D gene: TRBD1
V gene: TRBV7-9
CDR3 protein: CASSLGPRQGYNSPLHF
CDR3 DNA: TGTGCCAGCAGCTTGGGTCCGAGACAGGGTTATAATTCACCCCTCCACTTT

clone size: -
J gene: TRBJ2-5
D gene: -
V gene: TRBV12-3/TRBV12-4
CDR3 protein: CASSFVAKETQYF
CDR3 DNA: TGTGCCAGCAGTTTCGTGGCGAAAGAGACCCAGTACTTC

clone size: -
J gene: TRBJ1-1
D gene: TRBD1
V gene: TRBV29-1
CDR3 protein: CSVGDRGDTEAFF
CDR3 DNA: TGCAGCGTTGGGGACAGGGGGGATACTGAAGCTTTCTTT

clone size: once
J gene: TRBJ1-1
D gene: -
V gene: TRBV7-3
CDR3 protein: CASSLIGVRTEAFF
CDR3 DNA: TGTGCCAGCAGCTTAATAGGGGTCCGGACTGAAGCTTTCTTT

clone size: -
J gene: TRBJ1-4
D gene: -
V gene: TRBV9
CDR3 protein: CASSVGGERLFF
CDR3 DNA: TGTGCCAGCAGCGTAGGGGGTGAAAGACTGTTTTTT

clone size: -
J gene: TRBJ2-2
D gene: -
V gene: TRBV6-1
CDR3 protein: CASSEKDSGSTGELFF
CDR3 DNA: TGTGCCAGCAGTGAAAAGGACAGTGGGAGCACCGGGGAGCTGTTTTTT

clone size: once
J gene: TRBJ1-2
D gene: TRBD1
V gene: TRBV2
CDR3 protein: CASSVSTPRQGNCGYTF
CDR3 DNA: TGTGCCAGCAGTGTCTCGACCCCAAGACAGGGAAACTGTGGCTACACCTTC

clone size: -
J gene: TRBJ1-6
D gene: TRBD1
V gene: TRBV5-4
CDR3 protein: CASSFGQGAGSPLHF
CDR3 DNA: TGTGCCAGCAGCTTCGGACAGGGGGCTGGATCACCCCTCCACTTT

clone size: -
J gene: TRBJ1-1
D gene: -
V gene: TRBV20-1
CDR3 protein: CSARSPGLDTEAFF
CDR3 DNA: TGCAGTGCTAGATCCCCAGGGTTGGACACTGAAGCTTTCTTT

clone size: -
J gene: TRBJ1-3
D gene: -
V gene: TRBV29-1
CDR3 protein: CSVRRGAGNTIYF
CDR3 DNA: TGCAGCGTAAGGAGGGGGGCAGGGAACACCATATATTTT

clone size: -
J gene: TRBJ1-2
D gene: -
V gene: TRBV29-1
CDR3 protein: CSVEGASGRGVYGYTF
CDR3 DNA: TGCAGCGTTGAAGGTGCGTCAGGGAGGGGGGTCTATGGCTACACCTTC

clone size: -
J gene: TRBJ2-5
D gene: TRBD1
V gene: TRBV29-1
CDR3 protein: CSVRIQGQIQETQYF
CDR3 DNA: TGCAGCGTTCGCATACAGGGGCAGATTCAAGAGACCCAGTACTTC